Described below is a single TCR beta chain sequence and its context. The sample is drawn from a study of blood T cells in healthy people across ages. Healthy Caucasian individuals from Russia aged roughly 6 to 100 were enrolled as donors. Combining a sample-barcoded 5' primer with a J-beta primer mix, a second PCR ran for roughly 6 to 12 cycles. TCRdb reprocessed the 5' RACE reads with MiXCR, giving one entry per CDR3 protein. This table holds roughly 1,300,000 distinct CDR3 sequences, approximately 59% found once. V was clipped by 6 bases and J by 3 bases, with 8 bases between them. Germline V CDR1 and CDR2: DFQATT, SNEGSKA (reference sequence). The CDR3 totals 11 residues.

The sample taken for sequencing was blood. This rearrangement joins TRBV20-1 to TRBJ1-1; D unresolved. This TCR was recovered from a man aged 18 to 29 in good health. The CDR3 sequence: CSATPYTEAFF. Here the CDR3 DNA reads TGCAGTGCAACCCCTTACACTGAAGCTTTCTTT.